This passage covers 24 T cell receptor beta chains from one sample sequenced in a study of shared clonotypes between healthy human individuals. Using immunoSEQ multiplex PCR, the repertoire was profiled, and TCRdb retains in-frame clones only, with some absent. The profile covers approximately 1.5 million clones, with approximately 98.5% appearing a single time and around 0.33% taken by the ten largest. The sequencing sample was made of naive CD4+ T cells sorted from blood. Subset indicated: CD45RA+ positively selected. The receptors come from a man aged 25 to 40 in good health.

The chain recombines TRBV7-2 with TRBJ1-5; D perhaps matches TRBD1 (5 bases). The germline V and J ends were trimmed by 2 bases and 4 bases, with 15 bases remaining between them. The CDR3 runs to 16 residues. Per the germline V gene, CDR1 is SGHTA and CDR2 is FQGNSA. The CDR3 loop reads CASSLRRGEGNQPQHF. CDR3 bases: TGTGCCAGCAGCTTACGTCGAGGGGAGGGTAATCAGCCCCAGCATTTT.

V is TRBV15 and J is TRBJ2-5; 11 bases line up with TRBD2. The CDR3 is 14 residues long. Germline assignment: CDR1 LNHNV and CDR2 YYDKDF (reference sequence). J lost 3 bases, V lost 3 bases, and 0 bases had no gene match. The CDR3 protein is CATSRGLAEETQYF. The CDR3 coding sequence is TGTGCCACCAGCAGGGGACTAGCGGAAGAGACCCAGTACTTC.

The genes are TRBV2 and TRBJ2-3; TRBD2 agrees at 8 bases. CDR1 SNHLY and CDR2 FYNNEI come from the germline V gene. This CDR3 is 14 amino acids long. V shed 8 bases and J 4 bases; nucleotides not matched to a gene: 8. CDR3 DNA sequence: TGTGCCAGCCACCCGGGACTAGTTCCAGATACGCAGTATTTT. Translated: CASHPGLVPDTQYF.

The chain's CDR3 is CASSPRLAAYEQYF. In nucleotides, the CDR3 is TGTGCCAGCAGTCCCCGACTAGCGGCCTACGAGCAGTACTTC. The rearrangement joins TRBV28 to TRBJ2-7, with TRBD2 matching 9 bases. The V and J ends lost 5 bases and 2 bases, in that order; junction bases with no gene match: 4. The length of the CDR3 is 14 residues. Germline CDR1 MDHEN, CDR2 SYDVKM.

The chain is built from TRBV7-3 and TRBJ2-1, with D unresolved. In germline, CDR1 is SGHTA, CDR2 FQGTGA. CDR3 size: 17 residues. The V gene lost 0 bases and the J gene lost 7 bases, with 19 bases spanning the gap. The CDR3 region is CASSLTTLVLQGNEQFF. Written as DNA, the CDR3 is TGTGCCAGCAGCTTAACAACCCTCGTACTGCAAGGGAATGAGCAGTTCTTC.

The V gene is TRBV19, the J gene TRBJ1-2, with 8 bases lining up with TRBD1. V lost 6 bases, J lost 2 bases, and 5 bases stayed unmatched. CDR1 and CDR2 (germline): LNHDA, SQIVND (reference sequence). This CDR3 is 14 amino acids long. CDR3 in DNA: TGTGCCAGTAGAAGGACAGGGCGGAACTATGGCTACACCTTC. Protein product: CASRRTGRNYGYTF.

The rearrangement uses TRBV5-4 and TRBJ1-1; 7 bases map to TRBD1. The junction had 2 bases not matched to a gene; V was cut back by 0 bases and J by 3 bases. Germline CDR1 SGHNT, CDR2 YYREEE (reference sequence). The CDR3 extends over 14 amino acids. Written as DNA, the CDR3 is TGTGCCAGCAGCTTGGCACAGGGGTACACTGAAGCTTTCTTT. It codes for CASSLAQGYTEAFF.

The chain is built from TRBV11-2 and TRBJ1-1; D gene ambiguous. CDR3 size: 11 residues. Looked up from germline, CDR1 is SGHAT and CDR2 is FQNNGV. V lost 2 bases and J 7 bases, leaving 5 bases between the germline ends. The chain's CDR3 is CASSLSNEAFF. The CDR3 coding sequence is TGTGCCAGCAGCTTATCTAATGAAGCTTTCTTT.

The genes are TRBV27 and TRBJ2-1; 11 bases align to TRBD2. CDR1 and CDR2 (germline): MNHEY, SMNVEV (reference sequence). Losses at the gene ends were 5 bases for V and 6 bases for J; bases not matched to a gene: 6. This CDR3 spans 15 amino acids. The CDR3 sequence: CASSLPTSGINEQFF. The DNA for the CDR3 is TGTGCCAGCAGTCTGCCGACTAGCGGGATCAATGAGCAGTTCTTC.

V usage is TRBV27 and J usage is TRBJ2-6; 8 bases line up with TRBD1. The CDR3 is made up of 20 amino acids. Germline V gene data show CDR1 as MNHEY and CDR2 as SMNVEV (reference sequence). After removal of 1 base from V and 2 bases from J, the junction contained 13 bases not matched to a gene. The CDR3 is CASSLFGLDRVVTGANVLTF. Written as DNA, the CDR3 is TGTGCCAGCAGTTTATTTGGGCTGGACAGGGTAGTAACTGGGGCCAACGTCCTGACTTTC.

This clone was counted once. CDR3 protein: CASSATGGLDIQYF. The CDR3 DNA reads TGTGCCAGCTCCGCGACAGGGGGCCTAGACATTCAGTACTTC. The chain is built from TRBV18 and TRBJ2-4; 10 bases are a match to TRBD1. CDR1 and CDR2 from the germline V gene are KGHSH and LQKENI. Trimming removed 6 bases from V and 8 bases from J; junction bases left unmatched: 7. CDR3 size: 14 residues.

The rearrangement uses TRBV5-1 and TRBJ1-1, with D tentatively TRBD1 (6 bases). This CDR3 comprises 15 residues. CDR1 SGHRS and CDR2 YFSETQ come from the germline V gene. V was pared by 4 bases and J by 5 bases, with 18 bases between. CDR3 amino acids: CASSATQGRETEAFF. CDR3 nucleotides: TGCGCCAGCAGCGCTACACAGGGTCGGGAAACTGAAGCTTTCTTT.

The V call is TRBV25-1, the J call TRBJ2-2, with 10 bases fitting TRBD2. The CDR3 covers 17 residues. The germline V gene has CDR1 MGHDK and CDR2 SYGVNS. Losses at the gene ends were 5 bases for V and 0 bases for J; bases not matched to a gene: 6. The CDR3 reads CASSHTSGISNTGELFF. DNA of the CDR3: TGTGCCAGCAGTCACACTAGCGGGATATCGAACACCGGGGAGCTGTTTTTT.

J is TRBJ2-7 and V is TRBV11-2; D possibly matches TRBD1 or TRBD2 (6 bases each). Looked up from germline, CDR1 is SGHAT and CDR2 is FQNNGV. V was cut by 4 bases and J by 2 bases, with 18 bases left in between. The CDR3 runs 16 residues. The CDR3 protein is CASSSPRGQGTYEQYF. The CDR3 bases are TGTGCCAGCAGCTCACCCCGGGGGCAGGGAACCTACGAGCAGTACTTC.

This rearrangement joins TRBV5-8 to TRBJ1-4; tentative D call: TRBD1 (6 bases). Trimming stripped 4 bases from V and 4 bases from J, with 11 bases between. The CDR3 is 14 amino acids. The germline V gene has CDR1 SGHTS and CDR2 YDEGEE. The CDR3 is CASSHGQFNEKLFF. As DNA, the CDR3 is TGTGCCAGCAGCCACGGACAGTTTAATGAAAAACTGTTTTTT.

This rearrangement joins TRBV19 to TRBJ2-7; no reliable D call. The V end lost 1 base, the J end lost 2 bases, and 9 bases lay between the germline ends. This CDR3 is built from 14 residues. Germline V gene sequence: CDR1 LNHDA, CDR2 SQIVND (reference sequence). Here the CDR3 reads CASSIVWGPYEQYF. Written as DNA, the CDR3 is TGTGCCAGTAGTATAGTGTGGGGTCCCTACGAGCAGTACTTC.

The chain uses TRBV29-1 and TRBJ1-1; D remains ambiguous. Trimming left V 7 bases short and J 5 bases short, with 17 bases between. The CDR3 is made up of 13 amino acids. Looked up from germline, CDR1 is SQVTM and CDR2 is ANQGSEA. The CDR3 loop is CSDLRGRGTEAFF. The CDR3 nucleotides read TGCAGCGACCTCCGAGGACGAGGGACTGAAGCTTTCTTT.

V is TRBV7-2 and J is TRBJ2-3, with 10 positions matching TRBD2. With V trimmed by 5 bases and J by 2 bases, 4 bases remained unmatched. The germline gives CDR1 SGHTA, CDR2 FQGNSA. The CDR3 runs to 15 residues. The CDR3 loop is CASSPSGRNTDTQYF. CDR3 DNA sequence: TGTGCCAGCAGCCCTAGCGGGAGAAACACAGATACGCAGTATTTT.

The chain links TRBV10-1 to TRBJ2-7, with D unclear. The CDR3 totals 13 residues. V was trimmed by 4 bases and J by 0 bases, leaving 7 bases between them. Germline V gives CDR1 WNHNN, CDR2 SYGVQD (reference sequence). The CDR3 sequence is CASSAVNSYEQYF. The CDR3 DNA sequence: TGCGCCAGCAGTGCTGTCAACTCCTACGAGCAGTACTTC.

A word on this clone: This specimen includes other DNA sequences encoding the same CDR3. The chain has TRBV18 and TRBJ2-5, with D unclear. The CDR3 totals 14 residues. From germline, CDR1 is KGHSH and CDR2 LQKENI. V lost 2 bases, J lost 2 bases, and 9 bases lay in between. CDR3 bases: TGTGCCAGCTCACCAAGGCAGCTTCAAGAGACCCAGTACTTC. Amino acids: CASSPRQLQETQYF.

The chain employs TRBV5-1 and TRBJ2-3; TRBD2 agrees at 11 bases. With 6 bases clipped from V and 0 bases from J, the junction kept 6 bases outside the gene matches. The CDR3 sequence is 16 residues long. The V gene's germline CDR1 is SGHRS and CDR2 YFSETQ. CDR3 sequence reads: CASNSGRAGSTDTQYF. The CDR3 DNA follows: TGCGCCAGCAATAGCGGGAGGGCCGGGAGCACAGATACGCAGTATTTT.

This chain links TRBV7-8 with TRBJ2-7; the match to TRBD2 covers 9 bases. The trim removed 5 bases at V and 4 bases at J, leaving 12 bases unmatched. Looked up from germline, CDR1 is SGHVS and CDR2 is FQNEAQ. This CDR3 has 16 residues. The CDR3 DNA follows: TGTGCCAGCAGCCTAGGTACTCCTAGCGGGACTTACGAGCAGTACTTC. Protein: CASSLGTPSGTYEQYF.

The gene calls are TRBV12-5 and TRBJ2-3; 7 nucleotides agree with TRBD1. CDR1 and CDR2 (germline): LGHNT, FRNRAP. The CDR3 has 18 residues. V gave up 2 bases and J gave up 3 bases; unmatched junction bases: 14. CDR3 loop: CASGLLSPDREVTDTQYF. CDR3 sequence (DNA): TGTGCTAGTGGTTTGCTTAGTCCCGACAGGGAAGTGACAGATACGCAGTATTTT.

V is TRBV28 and J is TRBJ1-5; 9 bases are a match to TRBD1. The germline CDR1 and CDR2 sequences are MDHEN and SYDVKM. The CDR3 has 14 amino acids. V was pared by 7 bases and J by 10 bases, with 11 bases of the junction left unmatched. CDR3 protein: CASNLRGTGSPQHF. The CDR3 DNA reads as TGTGCCAGCAACCTAAGAGGGACAGGGAGTCCCCAGCATTTT.